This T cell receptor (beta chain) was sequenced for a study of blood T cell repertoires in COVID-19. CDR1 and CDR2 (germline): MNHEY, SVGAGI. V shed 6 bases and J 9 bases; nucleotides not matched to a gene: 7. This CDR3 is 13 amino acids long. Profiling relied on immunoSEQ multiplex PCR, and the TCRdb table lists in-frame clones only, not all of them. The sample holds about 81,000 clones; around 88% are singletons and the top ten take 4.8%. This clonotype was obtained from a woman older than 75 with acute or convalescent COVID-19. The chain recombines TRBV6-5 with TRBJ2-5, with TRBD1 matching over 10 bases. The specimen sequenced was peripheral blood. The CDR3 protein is CASRKTGGWAQYF. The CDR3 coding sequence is TGTGCCAGCAGGAAGACAGGGGGCTGGGCCCAGTACTTC.